Each of the 18 T cell receptor beta chains below was sequenced from the same sample in a study of CD8+ T cells in alopecia areata. RNA extraction was followed by reverse transcription into cDNA, which acted as the sequencing template. Repertoires were generated with immunoSEQ multiplex PCR, while TCRdb's copy carries only in-frame clones and drops some. This table holds about 200,000 clones, 50% to 60% found once. Treatment denoted: oral pan-JAK inhibitor, 5-10 mg twice daily. This specimen was CD4+ T cells sorted from blood, taken at week 4, from a patient treated with tofacitinib. Source of these receptors: a human donor with alopecia areata.

The gene calls are TRBV30 and TRBJ1-2, with D uncertain. Deletions cut 4 bases from V and 2 bases from J, with 11 bases between. The CDR3 spans 13 residues. The V gene's germline CDR1 is GTSNPN and CDR2 SVGIG (reference sequence). The CDR3 DNA follows: TGTGCCTGGATAGGTTGGGGAAACTATGGCTACACCTTC. This encodes CAWIGWGNYGYTF.

The gene calls are TRBV2 and TRBJ2-5; TRBD2 matches at 9 bases. V trimming: 6 bases; J trimming: 1 base; junction bases outside the gene matches: 3. The CDR3 covers 14 residues. Germline CDR1 reads SNHLY; CDR2 reads FYNNEI. The CDR3, as DNA: TGTGCCAGCAGGGTAGCGGGGGTCCAAGAGACCCAGTACTTC. It encodes CASRVAGVQETQYF.

The chain uses TRBV14 and TRBJ2-6; D perhaps matches TRBD2 (5 bases). There are 15 residues in the CDR3. Germline V gene lookup returns CDR1 SGHDN and CDR2 FVKESK. The V end lost 5 bases, the J end lost 5 bases, and 13 bases lay between the germline ends. The CDR3 region is CASSSLDGRANVLTF. The CDR3 DNA reads TGTGCCAGCAGCTCGCTAGACGGGAGGGCCAACGTCCTGACTTTC.

The chain recombines TRBV27 with TRBJ2-7; no firm D call. V dropped 8 bases and J dropped 7 bases, with 6 bases sitting between them. CDR1 and CDR2 from the germline V gene are MNHEY and SMNVEV (reference sequence). This CDR3 contains 9 residues. The DNA for the CDR3 is TGTGCCAGCGAAGGTGAGCAGTACTTC. This codes for CASEGEQYF.

This sequence joins TRBV27 and TRBJ2-2, with TRBD1 matching over 11 bases. The CDR3 sequence is 14 residues long. The germline gives CDR1 MNHEY, CDR2 SMNVEV (reference sequence). V shed 7 bases, J shed 7 bases, and the junction held 5 bases outside the gene matches. Here the CDR3 DNA reads TGTGCCAGCATAGGGACAGGGGGACACGGGGAGCTGTTTTTT. It translates to CASIGTGGHGELFF.

This clone turned up a few times. The sample has other DNA sequences that encode this CDR3 too. The rearrangement links TRBV29-1 to TRBJ2-2; D not resolved. The germline V and J ends were trimmed by 0 bases and 6 bases, with 2 bases remaining between them. Looked up from germline, CDR1 is SQVTM and CDR2 is ANQGSEA. The CDR3 covers 11 residues. The chain's CDR3 is CSVEDPGELFF. Here the CDR3 DNA reads TGCAGCGTTGAAGATCCCGGGGAGCTGTTTTTT.

The chain is built from TRBV4-2 and TRBJ1-5; 8 bases are a match to TRBD1. The germline V gene has CDR1 LGHNA and CDR2 YNFKEQ. Losses at the gene ends were 3 bases for V and 10 bases for J; bases not matched to a gene: 14. The CDR3 extends over 16 amino acids. The CDR3: CASSHPGQGGGRPQHF. Here the CDR3 DNA reads TGTGCCAGCAGCCATCCCGGACAGGGAGGGGGTCGACCCCAGCATTTT.

The chain joins TRBV29-1 to TRBJ2-7; D call uncertain. CDR1 and CDR2 (germline): SQVTM, ANQGSEA. This CDR3 comprises 11 residues. The V end lost 7 bases, the J end lost 6 bases, and 13 bases lay between the germline ends. DNA of the CDR3: TGCAGCGCCATCTCGGGTAGCGAGCAGTACTTC. It codes for CSAISGSEQYF.

This sequence joins TRBV7-2 and TRBJ2-4; D uncertain. The CDR3 has 13 residues. Trimming shortened V by 5 bases and J by 15 bases, and 20 bases separated the two germline ends. Germline CDR1 SGHTA, CDR2 FQGNSA. The CDR3 bases are TGTGCCAGCAGCCATAGTCTCGGCAAATTATCGTACTTC. Translation gives CASSHSLGKLSYF.

The chain employs TRBV5-6 and TRBJ2-4; 7 nucleotides align to TRBD1. The CDR3 consists of 16 residues. The V and J ends lost 2 bases and 1 base, in that order; junction bases with no gene match: 6. CDR1 is SGHDT and CDR2 is YYEEEE in the germline V gene. The chain's CDR3 is CASSFPATGAKNIQYF. The CDR3 bases are TGTGCCAGCAGCTTCCCTGCGACAGGGGCCAAAAACATTCAGTACTTC.

CDR3 amino acids: CASTGVSYEQYF. CDR3 bases: TGTGCCTCGACAGGGGTTTCCTACGAGCAGTACTTC. The J gene is TRBJ2-7, the V gene TRBV30; 8 bases match TRBD1. The CDR3 covers 12 residues. The V gene end was trimmed by 7 bases and the J gene end by 1 base; junction bases not matched to a gene: 3. The germline gives CDR1 GTSNPN, CDR2 SVGIG (reference sequence). Looking up the rest from reference TRBV30 and TRBJ2-7 gives the full variable domain: SQTIHQWPATLVQPVGSPLSLECTVEGTSNPNLYWYRQAAGRGLQLLFYSVGIGQISSEVPQNLSASRPQDRQFILSSKKLLLSDSGFYLCASTGVSYEQYFGPGTRLTVT.

The chain carries TRBV7-2 and TRBJ1-6; D gene uncertain. From germline, CDR1 is SGHTA and CDR2 FQGNSA. The V end was cut by 1 base, the J end by 10 bases, with 5 bases between. CDR3 length equals 12 residues. CDR3: CASSLDRSPLHF. The CDR3 region has the DNA TGTGCCAGCAGCTTAGACCGATCACCCCTCCACTTT.

This chain connects TRBV19 to TRBJ2-3; either TRBD1 or TRBD2 may fit D (5 bases each). Between the trimmed V and J ends, which lost 3 bases and 1 base, there was a span of 11 bases. There are 15 residues in the CDR3. Germline V gene lookup returns CDR1 LNHDA and CDR2 SQIVND (reference sequence). The CDR3 protein is CASSIRDGGTDTQYF. The CDR3 DNA reads TGTGCCAGTAGTATCCGGGACGGCGGCACAGATACGCAGTATTTT.

The V gene is TRBV9, the J gene TRBJ1-1; no clear D. The CDR3 spans 14 residues. The ends were cut back, 1 base at V and 4 bases at J, with 11 bases in the middle. Germline V gene data show CDR1 as SGDLS and CDR2 as YYNGEE. CDR3 amino acids: CASSVSDFSTEAFF. CDR3 coding DNA: TGTGCCAGCAGCGTAAGTGACTTCAGCACTGAAGCTTTCTTT.

This clone was seen more than once but under ten times. The chain uses TRBV5-1 and TRBJ1-3; a weak D match, TRBD1 (6 bases). The V end lost 0 bases, the J end lost 8 bases, and 6 bases lay between the germline ends. Germline CDR1 is SGHRS and CDR2 is YFSETQ. The CDR3 has 12 amino acids. This chain's CDR3 is CASSLEGDTIYF. The CDR3 DNA reads as TGCGCCAGCAGCTTGGAGGGGGACACCATATATTTT.

This clone was found once. Other DNA sequences from this sample encode an identical CDR3 as well. The rearrangement uses TRBV20-1 and TRBJ2-3, with no clear D. Trimming took off 6 bases at V and 6 bases at J, with 10 bases between the two ends. Germline V gives CDR1 DFQATT, CDR2 SNEGSKA (reference sequence). This CDR3 is 11 amino acids long. The CDR3 protein is CSASLRDTQYF. The CDR3 nucleotides read TGCAGTGCCAGCCTGCGGGATACGCAGTATTTT.

The chain links TRBV25-1 to TRBJ1-6; D not resolved. Looked up from germline, CDR1 is MGHDK and CDR2 is SYGVNS. Trimming took 1 base from V and 6 from J, leaving 13 bases between them. CDR3 length: 16 residues. CDR3 region: CASSESTHSVNSPLHF. The CDR3 DNA sequence: TGTGCCAGCAGTGAATCAACGCACTCAGTTAATTCACCCCTCCACTTT.

This chain links TRBV9 with TRBJ1-3; possible D gene TRBD1, 6 bases. Between the trimmed V and J ends, which lost 0 bases and 2 bases, there was a span of 18 bases. The germline CDR1 and CDR2 sequences are SGDLS and YYNGEE. The CDR3 has 18 residues. CDR3 DNA: TGTGCCAGCAGCGTAGAAGACCCCGGGGGGCCAGCTGGAAACACCATATATTTT. Protein sequence: CASSVEDPGGPAGNTIYF.